These 15 T cell receptor beta chains were all obtained from the same sample, sequenced in a study of PD-1 blockade in classical Hodgkin lymphoma. Each of the patients experienced relapse following autologous stem cell transplantation, and their brentuximab vedotin exposure differed. Data came from immunoSEQ multiplex PCR; TCRdb stores just in-frame clones and leaves some out. Here the sample spans about 20,000 clones, roughly four fifths being singletons. Sample: peripheral blood mononuclear cells (PBMCs), taken before the second cycle of nivolumab. Receptor source: a human donor with classical Hodgkin lymphoma.

J is TRBJ1-1 and V is TRBV27; D ambiguous. The CDR3 totals 12 residues. Germline V gene sequence: CDR1 MNHEY, CDR2 SMNVEV (reference sequence). Trimming cost V 5 bases and J 6 bases, with 10 bases left between them. This CDR3 reads CASSNKIAEAFF. The CDR3 DNA is TGTGCCAGCAGTAACAAGATCGCTGAAGCTTTCTTT.

The chain uses TRBV5-6 and TRBJ2-7; 10 bases line up with TRBD2. The germline gives CDR1 SGHDT, CDR2 YYEEEE. This CDR3 has 14 amino acids. The V and J ends lost 3 bases and 3 bases, in that order; junction bases with no gene match: 3. CDR3 in DNA: TGTGCCAGCAGCTACCTAGCGGGAGACTACGAGCAGTACTTC. Its translation is CASSYLAGDYEQYF.

The CDR3 bases are TGTGCCAGCAGTCACAGGGTAGGGGTTCAGCCCCAGCATTTT. Residues: CASSHRVGVQPQHF. The chain combines TRBV2 with TRBJ1-5, with a tentative D call TRBD1 (6 bases). Trimming took off 5 bases at V and 6 bases at J, with 14 bases between the two ends. CDR1 is SNHLY and CDR2 is FYNNEI in the germline V gene. The CDR3 runs to 14 residues.

V and J are TRBV15 and TRBJ2-5; 9 positions match TRBD2. This CDR3 is 13 amino acids long. Losses at the gene ends were 8 bases for V and 6 bases for J; bases not matched to a gene: 7. Germline V gives CDR1 LNHNV, CDR2 YYDKDF (reference sequence). The CDR3 protein is CATEIAGAKTQYF. CDR3 coding DNA: TGTGCCACCGAGATAGCGGGAGCGAAGACCCAGTACTTC.

The genes are TRBV7-9 and TRBJ1-6, with 7 bases that match TRBD1. The CDR3 has 18 residues. Per germline, CDR1 SEHNR and CDR2 FQNEAQ (reference sequence). J gave up 6 bases and V 4 bases, and 15 bases lay outside the gene matches. The CDR3 spells CASSSGPSAGQTNSPLHF. The CDR3 DNA reads as TGTGCCAGCAGCTCCGGCCCGTCGGCGGGACAGACTAATTCACCCCTCCACTTT.

This chain joins TRBV7-1 and TRBJ1-1; a weak D match, TRBD1 (5 bases). TRBV7-1 is an open reading frame, and its role is uncertain. The V gene lost 5 bases and the J gene lost 1 base, with 17 bases spanning the gap. The CDR3 spans 16 residues. CDR3 in amino acids: CASSNPSDSANTEAFF. As DNA, the CDR3 is TGTGCCAGCAGCAATCCTTCTGACAGCGCGAACACTGAAGCTTTCTTT.

The rearrangement uses TRBV6-1 and TRBJ2-7; unclear D gene. The V gene's germline CDR1 is MNHNS and CDR2 SASEGT. Trimming removed 1 base from V and 1 base from J, with 8 bases in between. This CDR3 spans 14 amino acids. As DNA, the CDR3 is TGTGCCAGCAGTGAAGTATCCAAATCCTACGAGCAGTACTTC. Translating it yields CASSEVSKSYEQYF.

The chain uses TRBV29-1 and TRBJ1-2; 9 bases agree with TRBD1. CDR3 length equals 16 residues. J was trimmed by 6 bases and V by 7 bases; bases with no gene match: 18. Germline V CDR1 and CDR2: SQVTM, ANQGSEA. CDR3 in amino acids: CSAHTSGTGRPNGYTF. The CDR3 coding sequence is TGCAGCGCCCACACTTCCGGGACAGGGAGACCAAATGGCTACACCTTC. Combining the CDR3 with reference TRBV29-1 and TRBJ1-2 gives the whole variable domain SAVISQKPSRDICQRGTSLTIQCQVDSQVTMMFWYRQQPGQSLTLIATANQGSEATYESGFVIDKFPISRPNLTFSTLTVSNMSPEDSSIYLCSAHTSGTGRPNGYTFGSGTRLTVV.

The gene calls are TRBV19 and TRBJ1-5; D possibly corresponds to TRBD1 (5 bases). CDR3 size: 13 residues. The germline V gene encodes CDR1 LNHDA and CDR2 SQIVND (reference sequence). Trimming left V 3 bases short and J 5 bases short, with 8 bases between. In DNA, the CDR3 is TGTGCCAGTAGTATCCAGGGAGATCAGCCCCAGCATTTT. It encodes CASSIQGDQPQHF.

The V and J genes are TRBV18 and TRBJ1-1; no reliable D call. CDR1 KGHSH and CDR2 LQKENI come from the germline V gene. V was pared by 2 bases and J by 1 base, with 5 bases between. The CDR3 has 13 residues. This CDR3 reads CASSPGRNTEAFF. CDR3 DNA: TGTGCCAGCTCACCAGGCAGGAACACTGAAGCTTTCTTT. Variable domain in full (rest from reference TRBV18 and TRBJ1-1): NAGVMQNPRHLVRRRGQEARLRCSPMKGHSHVYWYRQLPEEGLKFMVYLQKENIIDESGMPKERFSAEFPKEGPSILRIQQVVRGDSAAYFCASSPGRNTEAFFGQGTRLTVV.

This chain joins TRBV5-8 and TRBJ2-1; 11 positions agree with TRBD2. Germline V gives CDR1 SGHTS, CDR2 YDEGEE. Germline trimming cut 0 bases from V and 10 bases from J; bases unmatched to any gene: 3. The CDR3 has 14 amino acids. The CDR3 loop reads CASSLGLAGQEQFF. The DNA of the CDR3 is TGTGCCAGCAGCTTGGGACTAGCGGGACAGGAGCAGTTCTTC.

The chain is built from TRBV27 and TRBJ1-1; TRBD1 matches at 7 bases. The CDR3 is made up of 14 amino acids. The trim removed 2 bases at V and 7 bases at J, leaving 7 bases unmatched. Germline V gene lookup returns CDR1 MNHEY and CDR2 SMNVEV (reference sequence). The CDR3 DNA follows: TGTGCCAGCAGTTTACAGGGGGTGACCCTTGAAGCTTTCTTT. Residues: CASSLQGVTLEAFF.

V and J are TRBV18 and TRBJ2-7, with 10 positions matching TRBD1. The CDR3 covers 14 residues. Germline assignment: CDR1 KGHSH and CDR2 LQKENI. V shed 4 bases and J 4 bases; nucleotides not matched to a gene: 4. CDR3 region: CASSRRQGAYEQYF. For the CDR3, the DNA is TGTGCCAGCTCACGCCGACAGGGGGCGTACGAGCAGTACTTC.

V gene TRBV9 combines with J gene TRBJ2-7; D gene uncertain. V lost 2 bases and J 5 bases, leaving 14 bases between the germline ends. Per the germline V gene, CDR1 is SGDLS and CDR2 is YYNGEE. The CDR3 is made up of 14 amino acids. CDR3 region: CASSVGFLRDEQYF. In nucleotides, the CDR3 is TGTGCCAGCAGCGTTGGGTTTCTTCGGGACGAGCAGTACTTC.

V is TRBV27 and J is TRBJ2-7; 9 bases agree with TRBD1. The CDR3 has 14 residues. Trimming removed 8 bases from V and 7 bases from J; junction bases left unmatched: 12. Germline lookup yields CDR1 MNHEY and CDR2 SMNVEV (reference sequence). CDR3 DNA sequence: TGTGCCAGCCGCTCGACAGGGGGACGGGGTGAGCAGTACTTC. It encodes CASRSTGGRGEQYF.